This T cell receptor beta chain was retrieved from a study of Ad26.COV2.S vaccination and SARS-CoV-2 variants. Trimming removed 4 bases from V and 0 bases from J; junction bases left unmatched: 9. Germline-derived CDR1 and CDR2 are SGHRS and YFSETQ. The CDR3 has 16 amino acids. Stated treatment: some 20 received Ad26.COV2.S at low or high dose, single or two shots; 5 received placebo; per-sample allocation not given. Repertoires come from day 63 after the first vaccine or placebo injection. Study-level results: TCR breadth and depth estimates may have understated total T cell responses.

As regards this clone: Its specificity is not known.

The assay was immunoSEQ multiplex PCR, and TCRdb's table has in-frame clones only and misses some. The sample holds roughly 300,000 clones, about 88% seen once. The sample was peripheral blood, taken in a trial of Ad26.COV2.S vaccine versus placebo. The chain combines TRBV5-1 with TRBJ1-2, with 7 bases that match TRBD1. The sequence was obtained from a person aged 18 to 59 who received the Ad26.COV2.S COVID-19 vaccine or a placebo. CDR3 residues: CASSVTGTEPNYGYTF. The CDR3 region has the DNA TGCGCCAGCAGCGTCACCGGGACAGAACCTAACTATGGCTACACCTTC.